These 12 T cell receptor beta chains were all obtained from the same sample, sequenced in a study of cytomegalovirus exposure and HLA in healthy donors. The primer mix had 60 Vbeta and 13 Jbeta primers. The repertoire was sequenced with immunoSEQ multiplex PCR; TCRdb's copy has only in-frame clones and lacks some. Of about 190,000 clones in the sample, 75% to 80% were seen once. Input material: PBMCs. All receptors come from a woman younger than 45 in good health and CMV-seropositive.

As to this clone: A junction boundary mismatches the germline segment, possibly from a read error. This sequence joins TRBV4-1 and TRBJ1-2; weak D call: TRBD1 (5 bases). Germline CDR1 is MGHRA and CDR2 is YSYEKL. CDR3 length equals 13 residues. CDR3 sequence reads: CASSQVRDYGYTF. The CDR3 DNA reads as TGCGCCAGCAGCCAAGTTAGGGACTACGGCTACACCTTC.

J is TRBJ2-3 and V is TRBV5-6; 7 bases are shared with TRBD1. CDR1 and CDR2 from the germline V gene are SGHDT and YYEEEE. Trimming took 3 bases from V and 5 from J; bases not matched to a gene: 6. CDR3 length equals 14 residues. The CDR3 is CASSWGQRQDTQYF. In nucleotides, the CDR3 is TGTGCCAGCAGCTGGGGACAGCGACAAGATACGCAGTATTTT.

This clone has a handful of counts. The J gene is TRBJ1-5, the V gene TRBV15; 10 nucleotides agree with TRBD1. The germline V gene has CDR1 LNHNV and CDR2 YYDKDF (reference sequence). Losses at the gene ends were 5 bases for V and 3 bases for J; bases not matched to a gene: 4. The CDR3 extends over 15 amino acids. CDR3 sequence: CATSPGTGVNQPQHF. CDR3 DNA: TGTGCCACCAGCCCTGGGACAGGGGTCAATCAGCCCCAGCATTTT.

As concerns this clone: One end of the junction varies from germline; a read error may be responsible. J is TRBJ1-2 and V is TRBV6-5; D remains ambiguous. The germline CDR1 and CDR2 sequences are MNHEY and SVGAGI. The CDR3 is made up of 12 amino acids. CDR3 coding DNA: TGTGCCAGCAGTTCTACTAAGTATGGCTACACCTTC. It yields the protein CASSSTKYGYTF.

The chain has TRBV11-3 and TRBJ2-1, with a possible D match to TRBD2 (5 bases). CDR3 length equals 14 residues. Per germline, CDR1 SGHNT and CDR2 YENEEA. The V and J ends lost 5 bases and 6 bases respectively, with 14 bases between them. The CDR3, as DNA: TGTGCCAGCAGCCGTGGCGGGCGAATCAATGAGCAGTTCTTC. This sequence encodes CASSRGGRINEQFF.

The chain couples TRBV7-8 to TRBJ1-1; D may be TRBD1 (6 bases). The ends were cut back, 6 bases at V and 5 bases at J, with 19 bases in the middle. The germline gives CDR1 SGHVS, CDR2 FQNEAQ. CDR3 size: 15 residues. CDR3 sequence: CASRSDTGSRTEAFF. The CDR3 region has the DNA TGTGCCAGCAGATCCGACACAGGGTCGAGAACTGAAGCTTTCTTT.

This clone came up a few times. This chain uses TRBV7-9 with TRBJ1-1, with D maybe TRBD1 (6 bases). Trimming shortened V by 3 bases and J by 0 bases, and 8 bases separated the two germline ends. The CDR3 extends over 14 amino acids. The germline V gene encodes CDR1 SEHNR and CDR2 FQNEAQ (reference sequence). The CDR3 here is CASSLTGVNTEAFF. CDR3 DNA: TGTGCCAGCAGCTTGACAGGAGTGAACACTGAAGCTTTCTTT.

J is TRBJ2-5 and V is TRBV5-6, with no clear D. Germline CDR1 SGHDT, CDR2 YYEEEE. Trimming removed 5 bases at V and 5 bases at J, with 19 bases between. The CDR3 is made up of 15 amino acids. The CDR3 sequence is CASRPFAPAVETQYF. The DNA for the CDR3 is TGTGCCAGCAGACCTTTCGCGCCCGCTGTGGAGACCCAGTACTTC.

The rearrangement joins TRBV11-2 to TRBJ1-1; maybe TRBD1 (6 bases). Germline values: CDR1 SGHAT, CDR2 FQNNGV. The CDR3 loop spans 12 amino acids. The germline V and J ends were trimmed by 1 base and 8 bases, with 8 bases remaining between them. CDR3 loop: CASSLVRGEAFF. The CDR3 DNA reads as TGTGCCAGCAGCTTAGTTAGGGGGGAAGCTTTCTTT.

V usage is TRBV11-2 and J usage is TRBJ2-2; 8 nucleotides align to TRBD2. Germline V gene data show CDR1 as SGHAT and CDR2 as FQNNGV. The trim removed 3 bases at V and 5 bases at J, leaving 5 bases unmatched. This CDR3 has 15 amino acids. The CDR3 nucleotides read TGTGCCAGCAGCTTGTCCAGCGGGGGTACCGGGGAGCTGTTTTTT. The encoded protein is CASSLSSGGTGELFF. The full variable domain, completed using reference TRBV11-2 and TRBJ2-2, is EAGVAQSPRYKIIEKRQSVAFWCNPISGHATLYWYQQILGQGPKLLIQFQNNGVVDDSQLPKDRFSAERLKGVDSTLKIQPAKLEDSAVYLCASSLSSGGTGELFFGEGSRLTVL.

The J gene is TRBJ1-2, the V gene TRBV27; TRBD1 is a possible D gene (6 bases). Deletions cut 3 bases from V and 5 bases from J, with 16 bases between. From germline, CDR1 is MNHEY and CDR2 SMNVEV (reference sequence). The CDR3 spans 15 residues. The CDR3 DNA sequence: TGTGCCAGCAGTTTCGGGAATAGACAGGATTATGGCTACACCTTC. It encodes CASSFGNRQDYGYTF.

The chain links TRBV5-1 to TRBJ2-1; 9 nucleotides line up with TRBD2. The CDR3 is made up of 16 amino acids. Germline-derived CDR1 and CDR2 are SGHRS and YFSETQ. V trimming: 3 bases; J trimming: 8 bases; junction bases outside the gene matches: 12. This chain's CDR3 is CASSSLAGSLVDEQFF. The CDR3 DNA reads as TGCGCCAGCAGCTCCCTAGCGGGGTCCTTGGTCGATGAGCAGTTCTTC.